This T cell receptor (beta chain) was sequenced during a study of blood T cells in healthy people across ages. This clonotype was found once. Germline V CDR1 and CDR2: MNHNY, SVGAGI (reference sequence). V shed 7 bases and J 5 bases; nucleotides not matched to a gene: 5. The CDR3 extends over 13 amino acids. Combining a sample-barcoded 5' primer with a J-beta primer mix, a second PCR ran for roughly 7 to 11 cycles. Every sample produced at least 3 million CDR3-containing paired-end reads. A single record per CDR3 protein comes from TCRdb applying MiXCR to the 5' RACE reads. Counted here are about 1 million distinct CDR3 sequences, 25% occurring once; the ten biggest clones make up 0.65% to 0.95%. The data were also submitted as part of a second study, on T cells of mothers and their children.

The TCR originated in a girl aged 2-10 years in good health. Input material: blood. J is TRBJ1-2 and V is TRBV6-6; 9 bases align to TRBD1. CDR3 loop: CASNTGTGYGYTF. For the CDR3, the DNA is TGTGCCAGCAATACCGGGACAGGGTATGGCTACACCTTC.